This TCR beta chain was recovered during a study of T-cell reconstitution after alpha-beta-depleted transplantation in children. CDR1 SGHTA and CDR2 FQGTGA come from the germline V gene. CDR3 length: 14 amino acids. Between the trimmed V and J ends, which lost 0 bases and 7 bases, there was a span of 13 bases. Comment on this clonotype: As yet, its antigen is unknown.

Using unique molecular identifiers, the investigators prepared the TCRbeta library. TCRdb recomputed calls from the PCR reads with MiXCR, one row per CDR3 protein. The sample has just over 200,000 distinct CDR3 sequences, 7.5% to 9.5% seen once. Study-level points and caveats: Expanded graft clones, several hundred of them, were reportedly the source of alpha-beta T cells about two months after transplant. From newly produced T cells came most of the T-cell counts and diversity one year after transplant.

This receptor was identified in a male patient aged 2 to 9 who had a stem cell transplant for acute myeloid leukemia, so the T cells may come from the graft donor. V gene TRBV7-3 combines with J gene TRBJ2-7; D gene unclear. Material: PBMCs, mostly from graft donor cells, obtained 360 days after TCRalphabeta/CD19-depleted stem cell transplant. The CDR3 spells CASSLTDGPGEQYF. CDR3 in DNA: TGTGCCAGCAGCTTAACGGACGGCCCCGGGGAGCAGTACTTC.